This is a list of T cell receptor beta chains from one sample in a study of spatial heterogeneity in lung cancer. TCRdb fed the 5' RACE reads into MiXCR, producing one record per CDR3 protein. The repertoire holds some 39,000 distinct CDR3 sequences, with approximately 7% as singletons. The source material was PBMCs, sampled at surgery. The receptors here all came from a female donor with early-stage non-small cell lung cancer. Both conserved end residues are part of each CDR3. Each record gives: V gene, J gene, CDR3 protein.

TRBV12-3/TRBV12-4	TRBJ1-1	CASSLIYQFPMNTEAFF
TRBV24-1	TRBJ2-4	CATSDSSPPTIQNIQYF
TRBV7-2	TRBJ1-6	CASSLVVSDNSPLHF
TRBV7-9	TRBJ1-1	CASSPRGTRMNTEAFF
TRBV6-1	TRBJ1-1	CASSAGYNTEAFF
TRBV4-1	TRBJ1-5	CASSQVGQGSRSNQPQHF
TRBV20-1	TRBJ1-5	CSAMEDSNQPQHF
TRBV11-2	TRBJ2-5	CASSALETQYF
TRBV25-1	TRBJ2-2	CASSGLDLRTGELFF
TRBV4-1	TRBJ2-5	CASSQVRGGETQYF
TRBV5-1	TRBJ1-2	CASSLVDRLYGYTF
TRBV12-3/TRBV12-4	TRBJ1-2	CASGNNYGYTF
TRBV30	TRBJ1-1	CAWRPWDRQNTEAFF
TRBV20-1	TRBJ2-5	CSAWGREIQETQYF
TRBV5-5	TRBJ1-4	CASSLGQLNEKLFF
TRBV6-2/TRBV6-3	TRBJ2-7	CASSLQGNSNYEQYF
TRBV4-1	TRBJ2-7	CASSQDPTGGESSEQYF
TRBV12-3/TRBV12-4	TRBJ1-2	CASSATGVLGYTF
TRBV19	TRBJ2-1	CASTATSGGVHEQFF
TRBV20-1	TRBJ1-2	CSAYGQGYGYTF
TRBV28	TRBJ1-2	CASSFDSNYGYTF
TRBV27	TRBJ1-5	CASSKGQGRNQPQHF
TRBV20-1	TRBJ2-3	CSARGGIVVDTQYF
TRBV12-3/TRBV12-4	TRBJ1-2	CASSSQGARGYTF
TRBV20-1	TRBJ2-1	CSASGTGYNEQFF
TRBV4-3	TRBJ2-3	CASSPVGGTSTDTQYF
TRBV7-9	TRBJ2-3	CASSLGIAGGPSDTQYF
TRBV20-1	TRBJ1-6	CSARARGTYNSPLHF
TRBV6-5	TRBJ2-3	CASTTGSTDTQYF
TRBV12-5	TRBJ1-6	CASGPELNSPLHF
TRBV4-1	TRBJ2-1	CASSPGGVPNEQFF
TRBV3-1	TRBJ2-1	CASIPSGGADEQFF
TRBV5-6	TRBJ1-5	CASSLRQGQGQPQHF
TRBV20-1	TRBJ1-5	CSARDIRGQPQHF
TRBV5-1	TRBJ1-4	CASSPGSATNEKLFF
TRBV28	TRBJ1-1	CASGTGFTNTEAFF
TRBV4-3	TRBJ2-7	CASSQDAGARFEQYF
TRBV20-1	TRBJ2-7	CSARDPAGPSYEQYF
TRBV5-1	TRBJ2-7	CASSFEGREQYF
TRBV29-1	TRBJ1-1	CSVVYGDTEAFF
TRBV5-1	TRBJ1-2	CASSLETGGYYGYTF
TRBV2	TRBJ1-2	CASRGSVANYGYTF
TRBV7-2	TRBJ2-2	CASSRAPAGRTGELFF
TRBV3-1	TRBJ1-2	CASSQDIDVASGYTF
TRBV29-1	TRBJ1-5	CSVGRAGSNQPQHF
TRBV10-3	TRBJ2-3	CAITDSLGDTQYF
TRBV7-2	TRBJ2-3	CASSLMGGSDTQYF
TRBV5-6	TRBJ1-1	CASSLKQGEAFF
TRBV6-2/TRBV6-3	TRBJ2-1	CASRSSGGAYYNEQFF
TRBV5-6	TRBJ2-2	CASSLGAGGLTGELFF
TRBV20-1	TRBJ2-1	CSATGSTSYNEQFF
TRBV5-1	TRBJ2-5	CVSSLSGGQETQYF
TRBV12-3/TRBV12-4	TRBJ2-3	CASSFIDTQYF
TRBV19	TRBJ2-3	CASKRREWTDTQYF
TRBV7-3	TRBJ2-3	CASSDRDSTQYF
TRBV5-5	TRBJ1-1	CASSWGQGRPEAFF
TRBV5-1	TRBJ2-1	CASSLAVGNEQFF
TRBV20-1	TRBJ2-7	CSASHTRYEQYF
TRBV6-5	TRBJ1-6	CASSPTGWKESPLHF